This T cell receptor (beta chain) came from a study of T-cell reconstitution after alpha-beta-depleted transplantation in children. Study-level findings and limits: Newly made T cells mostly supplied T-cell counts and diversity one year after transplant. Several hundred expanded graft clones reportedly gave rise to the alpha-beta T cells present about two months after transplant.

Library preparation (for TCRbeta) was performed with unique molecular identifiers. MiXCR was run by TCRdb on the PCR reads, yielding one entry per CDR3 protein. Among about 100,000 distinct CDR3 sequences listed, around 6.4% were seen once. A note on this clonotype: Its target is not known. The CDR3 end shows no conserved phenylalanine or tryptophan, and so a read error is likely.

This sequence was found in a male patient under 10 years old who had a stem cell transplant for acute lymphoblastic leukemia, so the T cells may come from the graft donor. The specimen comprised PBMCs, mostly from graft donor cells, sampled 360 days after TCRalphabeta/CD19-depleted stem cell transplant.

The CDR3 sequence is CAISGSGGGNEQFL. In DNA, the CDR3 is TGTGCCATCAGTGGTAGCGGGGGGGGTAATGAGCAGTTCTTG. The rearrangement uses TRBV10-3 and TRBJ2-1; the match to TRBD2 covers 11 bases. The CDR3 spans 14 residues. J gave up 7 bases and V 4 bases, and 3 bases lay outside the gene matches. CDR1 ENHRY and CDR2 SYGVKD come from the germline V gene.